This T cell receptor (beta chain) stems from a study of T cell responses to AZD1222 COVID-19 vaccine. The study's findings and limits: The study reported that nearly half of spike-specific TCRs target unmutated variant regions. Baseline testing showed seropositivity in only 5 or 6 AZD1222 recipients.

TCRdb's copy holds only in-frame clones and misses some; the assay was immunoSEQ multiplex PCR. There are 120,000 to 150,000 clones in the sample; approximately 90% occur only once, and roughly 3.2% lies in the top ten. With respect to this clone: The antigen is undetermined.

Trimming at V came to 4 bases and at J to 4 bases, leaving 8 bases not matched to a gene. Germline V gene data show CDR1 as SGHNT and CDR2 as YYREEE (reference sequence). The CDR3 runs to 16 residues. The source is an adult in good health. The chain links TRBV5-4 to TRBJ2-1; 10 bases are a match to TRBD1. The sample consisted of peripheral blood, taken on day 0 of AZD1222 vaccination. Here the CDR3 reads CASSLRDRGPYNEQFF. CDR3 nucleotide sequence: TGTGCCAGCAGCCTCCGGGACAGGGGCCCATACAATGAGCAGTTCTTC.